Listed below are T cell receptor beta chains from one sample, sequenced in a study of T cells after yellow fever vaccination. TCRdb recomputed calls from the 5' RACE reads with MiXCR, one row per CDR3 protein. The table has 45,000 to 60,000 distinct CDR3 sequences, 5% to 6.5% seen once. This material consisted of PBMCs, either bulk or a sorted T-cell subset (CD4+, CD8+, memory, or dextramer-sorted; not recorded which), taken on the day of the yellow fever booster vaccination. These TCRs come from a man aged 18 to 30 who received the YFV17D yellow fever vaccine. The conserved cysteine and the conserved F or W are not part of the CDR3 here. A D gene is named only where the DNA matches it firmly.

J | D | V | CDR3
TRBJ1-5 | . | TRBV4-1 | ASSSGPWGNQPQH
TRBJ2-3 | . | TRBV28 | ASSLSPPLPGGHTSTDTQY
TRBJ1-1 | . | TRBV29-1 | SVVSVRTEAF
TRBJ2-5 | . | TRBV5-1 | ASRRGFEETQY
TRBJ1-1 | . | TRBV12-3/TRBV12-4 | ASSLRVNTEAF
TRBJ1-1 | TRBD1 | TRBV7-8 | ASSYDRGGEAF
TRBJ2-1 | . | TRBV12-3/TRBV12-4 | ASGDTLYNEQF
TRBJ2-7 | TRBD2 | TRBV6-2/TRBV6-3 | ASSSTGGIYEQY
TRBJ2-1 | . | TRBV6-6 | ASSYDSGNEQF
TRBJ2-1 | TRBD2 | TRBV3-1 | ASSEGLAGVYNEQF
TRBJ1-1 | . | TRBV6-5 | ASYGFSDTEAF
TRBJ2-1 | . | TRBV10-3 | AITPGGNEQF
TRBJ2-5 | . | TRBV7-9 | ASRGNSRTQETQY
TRBJ1-1 | . | TRBV7-2 | ASSLVRLEAF
TRBJ2-3 | TRBD1 | TRBV10-1 | ASSVTGWDTQY
TRBJ1-5 | TRBD1 | TRBV28 | ASSGTGRQPQH
TRBJ1-5 | . | TRBV20-1 | SAPRGALGQPQH
TRBJ1-4 | TRBD1 | TRBV15 | ATSLYPGTEEKLF
TRBJ1-1 | . | TRBV11-2 | ASSTRSGDTEAF
TRBJ2-1 | . | TRBV3-1 | ASSQDRYVNEQF
TRBJ2-2 | . | TRBV7-3 | ASSLSAGSGTGELF
TRBJ2-1 | . | TRBV3-1 | ASSQEPGGVDEQF
TRBJ2-5 | TRBD1 | TRBV7-2 | ASSRYRTGTWGKTQY
TRBJ2-3 | . | TRBV11-2 | ASSSGTSSTDTQY
TRBJ2-1 | TRBD2 | TRBV27 | ASQAAGASYNEQF
TRBJ1-1 | . | TRBV2 | AKNVRELGTEAF
TRBJ1-1 | . | TRBV6-5 | ASSPFENTEAF
TRBJ1-1 | TRBD1 | TRBV19 | ASSFRGRGEAF
TRBJ2-1 | TRBD2 | TRBV7-9 | ASSFSLAGDQGNEQF
TRBJ2-3 | . | TRBV6-4 | ASSDGGASTDTQY
TRBJ1-2 | . | TRBV11-2 | ASSLGPGVIYGYT
TRBJ2-1 | . | TRBV18 | ASSPVLNEQF
TRBJ1-2 | . | TRBV4-3 | ASSQAWEQTYGYT
TRBJ2-3 | TRBD1 | TRBV5-1 | ASSPMTGSGADTQY
TRBJ2-3 | . | TRBV20-1 | SALGGGTDTQY
TRBJ1-2 | . | TRBV5-1 | ASSPGVVNYGYT
TRBJ1-1 | . | TRBV6-2/TRBV6-3 | ASSYSGSGQTEAF
TRBJ2-7 | . | TRBV29-1 | SVEFVAVGEQY
TRBJ1-5 | . | TRBV24-1 | ATSVDGGQPQH
TRBJ2-1 | . | TRBV28 | ASSLLPTAYNEQF
TRBJ2-7 | . | TRBV3-1 | ASSQEVGFAYEQY
TRBJ2-2 | TRBD1 | TRBV6-5 | ASRYSRGLGTGELF
TRBJ1-5 | TRBD1 | TRBV5-1 | ASSEGQGVQPQH
TRBJ1-2 | . | TRBV4-1 | ASSQVQGSYGYT
TRBJ1-1 | . | TRBV5-5 | ASSLLGDPNTEAF
TRBJ2-3 | TRBD2 | TRBV5-4 | ASSRASGISSDTQY
TRBJ2-1 | . | TRBV4-3 | ASGIQGFERNEQF
TRBJ2-3 | . | TRBV6-4 | ASSDSASWITDTQY
TRBJ2-3 | TRBD2 | TRBV4-3 | ASSQDPGGRIDTQY
TRBJ1-4 | TRBD1 | TRBV7-8 | ASSLVSGGAELF
TRBJ2-5 | . | TRBV20-1 | SAGGGREGQY
TRBJ2-3 | TRBD2 | TRBV7-2 | ASSLALAGYTDTQY
TRBJ2-2 | . | TRBV5-1 | ASSLEGWDTGELF